A single sample gave rise to the 25 T cell receptor beta chains below, sequenced in a study of blood T cell repertoires in COVID-19. Profiled with immunoSEQ multiplex PCR; TCRdb holds only in-frame clones, not every one. The sample holds around 190,000 clones; about 85% are singletons and the top ten take around 5.9%. The sequenced sample was peripheral blood. Every receptor here comes from a woman between 35 and 50 years old with COVID-19, enrolled during active disease.

The chain carries TRBV12-5 and TRBJ1-4, with TRBD1 as a possible D gene (5 bases). The CDR3 consists of 14 residues. V shed 6 bases and J shed 1 base, with 9 bases lying between them. Looked up from germline, CDR1 is LGHNT and CDR2 is FRNRAP. CDR3 bases: TGTGCTAGTGGCCCCGACAGAACTAATGAAAAACTGTTTTTT. The encoded protein is CASGPDRTNEKLFF.

This sequence joins TRBV6-2 or TRBV6-3 and TRBJ2-2; TRBD2 agrees at 9 bases. This CDR3 is built from 20 residues. J gave up 3 bases and V 0 bases, and 14 bases lay outside the gene matches. The germline V gene has CDR1 MNHEY and CDR2 SVGEGT. The CDR3 loop is CASSYSRFRLAGADTGELFF. As DNA, the CDR3 is TGTGCCAGCAGTTACTCGAGATTCAGATTAGCGGGAGCGGACACCGGGGAGCTGTTTTTT.

The table lists this clone with a count of one. The gene calls are TRBV9 and TRBJ2-3, with 10 nucleotides matching TRBD2. The CDR3 consists of 15 residues. CDR1 is SGDLS, CDR2 YYNGEE, per germline. J lost 5 bases, V lost 2 bases, and 5 bases had no gene match. The CDR3 DNA sequence: TGTGCCAGCAGCGTGAGCGGGGGGGCGGGAGATACGCAGTATTTT. Protein sequence: CASSVSGGAGDTQYF.

The V and J genes are TRBV9 and TRBJ1-2; the D is unclear. Germline V CDR1 and CDR2: SGDLS, YYNGEE. This CDR3 spans 15 amino acids. Trimming took 0 bases from V and 7 from J, leaving 16 bases between them. CDR3 coding DNA: TGTGCCAGCAGCGTAGCTGGTAATCCCGCTAGTGGCTACACCTTC. Protein sequence: CASSVAGNPASGYTF.

V and J are TRBV28 and TRBJ2-2; 7 positions agree with TRBD2. The CDR3 length is 12 residues. V lost 11 bases and J lost 5; bases outside the gene matches: 5. Germline V lookup: CDR1 MDHEN, CDR2 SYDVKM. CDR3 protein: CAAGGGTGELFF. CDR3 nucleotides: TGTGCCGCCGGGGGAGGGACCGGGGAGCTGTTTTTT.

As DNA, the CDR3 is TGCAGCGCCCGGGATCAAAGTCTCCCCGGGGAGCTGTTTTTT. This encodes CSARDQSLPGELFF. The chain employs TRBV29-1 and TRBJ2-2, with D possibly being TRBD2 (5 bases). Between the trimmed V and J ends, which lost 7 bases and 6 bases, there was a span of 18 bases. Germline V gene data show CDR1 as SQVTM and CDR2 as ANQGSEA. This CDR3 has 14 residues.

The chain is built from TRBV7-9 and TRBJ1-5; 7 bases line up with TRBD1. Germline CDR1 reads SEHNR; CDR2 reads FQNEAQ (reference sequence). Trimming removed 5 bases from V and 6 bases from J; junction bases left unmatched: 7. The CDR3 has 14 residues. DNA of the CDR3: TGTGCCAGCAGCCCCAGGGGGGAAGGTCAGCCCCAGCATTTT. Its translation: CASSPRGEGQPQHF.

The V gene is TRBV7-2, the J gene TRBJ2-4, with 8 bases aligning to TRBD1. The CDR3 spans 14 residues. The V segment lost 5 bases and the J segment 4 bases; nucleotides outside the gene matches: 4. Germline CDR1 and CDR2: SGHTA and FQGNSA. CDR3 nucleotide sequence: TGTGCCAGCAGCCGCGACAGGGGTAAAAACATTCAGTACTTC. Its protein product is CASSRDRGKNIQYF.

This clone turned up a few times. The chain joins TRBV7-2 to TRBJ1-2; D gene uncertain. Between the trimmed V and J ends, which lost 5 bases and 5 bases, there was a span of 9 bases. CDR3 size: 12 residues. In germline, CDR1 is SGHTA, CDR2 FQGNSA. In DNA, the CDR3 is TGTGCCAGCAGCAACGGAGCATATGGCTACACCTTC. Its translation is CASSNGAYGYTF.

V is TRBV11-1 and J is TRBJ2-7; 12 bases fit TRBD1. The CDR3 runs 15 residues. The J segment lost 4 bases and the V segment lost 5 bases, leaving 6 bases of the junction unmatched. Germline assignment: CDR1 SGHAT and CDR2 FQDESV (reference sequence). The CDR3 DNA reads TGTGCCAGCAGCCCGGGACAGGGGGCGTTTTACGAGCAGTACTTC. Protein: CASSPGQGAFYEQYF.

The chain links TRBV18 to TRBJ2-1; the match to TRBD2 covers 8 bases. CDR1 and CDR2 from the germline V gene are KGHSH and LQKENI. The V segment lost 9 bases and the J segment 4 bases; nucleotides outside the gene matches: 5. The CDR3 covers 13 residues. The CDR3 DNA follows: TGTGCCAGTGCAGCGGGAGTGTACAATGAGCAGTTCTTC. It translates to CASAAGVYNEQFF. The full variable domain, its missing parts supplied by reference TRBV18 and TRBJ2-1, is NAGVMQNPRHLVRRRGQEARLRCSPMKGHSHVYWYRQLPEEGLKFMVYLQKENIIDESGMPKERFSAEFPKEGPSILRIQQVVRGDSAAYFCASAAGVYNEQFFGPGTRLTVL.

The chain employs TRBV7-9 and TRBJ1-2, with TRBD1 matching 7 bases. V dropped 1 base and J dropped 4; count of bases not matched to a gene: 15. CDR1 and CDR2 (germline): SEHNR, FQNEAQ (reference sequence). The CDR3 has 18 amino acids. CDR3 sequence reads: CASSLGGDSHRRRYGYTF. CDR3 bases: TGTGCCAGCAGCTTAGGAGGGGACAGCCACCGCCGTCGCTATGGCTACACCTTC.

The V call is TRBV6-2 or TRBV6-3, the J call TRBJ1-1, with D tentatively TRBD1 (6 bases). V lost 2 bases, J lost 0 bases, and 16 bases lay in between. This CDR3 spans 17 amino acids. Germline V gives CDR1 MNHEY, CDR2 SVGEGT. DNA of the CDR3: TGTGCCAGCAGTTACGGTCGGGACATAGGGCTGAACACTGAAGCTTTCTTT. Amino acid sequence: CASSYGRDIGLNTEAFF.

The chain carries TRBV12-3 or TRBV12-4 and TRBJ2-2, with D perhaps matching TRBD2 (6 bases). V was pared by 3 bases and J by 6 bases, with 8 bases between. The CDR3 extends over 13 amino acids. The CDR3 is CASSLGGSGELFF. The CDR3 region has the DNA TGTGCCAGCAGTTTGGGGGGATCCGGGGAGCTGTTTTTT.

The chain links TRBV29-1 to TRBJ2-1; TRBD2 agrees at 10 bases. V shed 3 bases, J shed 6 bases, and the junction held 2 bases outside the gene matches. The CDR3 has 13 residues. Germline CDR1 and CDR2: SQVTM and ANQGSEA. In DNA form, the CDR3 reads TGCAGCGTTGACCCTAGCGGGAGCAATGAGCAGTTCTTC. This gives the protein CSVDPSGSNEQFF.

J is TRBJ1-6 and V is TRBV9; 7 bases map to TRBD1. The CDR3 loop spans 15 amino acids. Unmatched junction bases numbered 8, after V lost 4 bases and J lost 7 bases. Per the germline V gene, CDR1 is SGDLS and CDR2 is YYNGEE. The CDR3 DNA is TGTGCCAGCAGCCCGACGACAGGGTCAAATTCACCCCTCCACTTT. Translated, it gives CASSPTTGSNSPLHF.

This chain connects TRBV7-8 to TRBJ1-6; tentative D call: TRBD1 (5 bases). Trimming took off 0 bases at V and 2 bases at J, with 11 bases between the two ends. The CDR3 totals 17 residues. Germline V CDR1 and CDR2: SGHVS, FQNEAQ. Written as DNA, the CDR3 is TGTGCCAGCAGCTTAGCCCAGGGCCCTCCCTATAATTCACCCCTCCACTTT. Amino acids: CASSLAQGPPYNSPLHF.

The sample holds one count of this clone. The rearrangement links TRBV24-1 to TRBJ2-1; weak D call: TRBD2 (6 bases). Germline assignment: CDR1 KGHDR and CDR2 SFDVKD. This CDR3 has 14 amino acids. V was clipped by 3 bases and J by 9 bases, with 14 bases between them. CDR3 bases: TGTGCCACCAGTGATGCGGGGAGAGAGGGTGAGCAGTTCTTC. Residues: CATSDAGREGEQFF.

The rearrangement links TRBV11-2 to TRBJ2-5; D is perhaps TRBD2 (5 bases). Trimming removed 1 base at V and 1 base at J, with 10 bases between. Germline CDR1 SGHAT, CDR2 FQNNGV. This CDR3 comprises 15 residues. CDR3: CASSLGQAGQETQYF. In nucleotides, the CDR3 is TGTGCCAGCAGCTTAGGGCAGGCGGGCCAAGAGACCCAGTACTTC.

This sequence joins TRBV20-1 and TRBJ2-5, with 10 bases identical to TRBD2. This CDR3 contains 16 residues. Trimming removed 3 bases from V and 5 bases from J; junction bases left unmatched: 12. CDR1 and CDR2 (germline): DFQATT, SNEGSKA (reference sequence). The CDR3 is CSASRTSGNGRETQYF. The CDR3 DNA follows: TGCAGTGCTAGTCGGACTAGCGGCAACGGCCGGGAGACCCAGTACTTC.

This chain uses TRBV4-3 with TRBJ1-2, with a tentative D call TRBD1 (6 bases). Per the germline V gene, CDR1 is LGHNA and CDR2 is YSLEER. CDR3 length equals 15 residues. V lost 0 bases and J 0 bases, leaving 8 bases between the germline ends. The CDR3 DNA reads TGCGCCAGCAGCCAAGATACAGGGACTAACTATGGCTACACCTTC. Its translation: CASSQDTGTNYGYTF.

The chain employs TRBV3-1 (or the pseudogene TRBV3-2) and TRBJ1-2, with a tentative D call TRBD1 (5 bases). The V gene lost 8 bases and the J gene lost 4 bases, with 8 bases spanning the gap. CDR3 length: 11 residues. CDR1 is LGHDT, CDR2 YNNKEL, per germline (reference sequence). The CDR3 loop reads CASSGGYGYTF. The CDR3 DNA reads TGTGCCAGCTCCGGGGGCTATGGCTACACCTTC.

This chain connects TRBV6-5 to TRBJ1-2; 7 nucleotides line up with TRBD1. In germline, CDR1 is MNHEY, CDR2 SVGAGI. J lost 10 bases, V lost 6 bases, and 17 bases had no gene match. This CDR3 is 15 amino acids long. This CDR3 reads CASRPRDSAPAPYTF. DNA of the CDR3: TGTGCCAGCAGACCCCGGGACAGCGCCCCGGCCCCCTACACCTTC.

This clone was seen only once. The genes are TRBV12-3 or TRBV12-4 and TRBJ1-1, with TRBD1 identical over 9 bases. V was pared by 5 bases and J by 11 bases, with 9 bases of the junction left unmatched. The CDR3 runs to 13 residues. The chain's CDR3 is CASSPTNRGLAFF. The CDR3 DNA is TGTGCCAGCAGTCCAACCAACAGGGGGCTCGCTTTCTTT.

There are a few counts of this clone. This chain connects TRBV5-6 to TRBJ2-4; D unclear. Trimming removed 4 bases from V and 1 base from J, with 9 bases in between. This CDR3 is built from 14 residues. CDR1 SGHDT and CDR2 YYEEEE come from the germline V gene. CDR3 residues: CASSLNRAKNIQYF. The CDR3 DNA is TGTGCCAGCAGCCTTAATCGGGCCAAAAACATTCAGTACTTC.